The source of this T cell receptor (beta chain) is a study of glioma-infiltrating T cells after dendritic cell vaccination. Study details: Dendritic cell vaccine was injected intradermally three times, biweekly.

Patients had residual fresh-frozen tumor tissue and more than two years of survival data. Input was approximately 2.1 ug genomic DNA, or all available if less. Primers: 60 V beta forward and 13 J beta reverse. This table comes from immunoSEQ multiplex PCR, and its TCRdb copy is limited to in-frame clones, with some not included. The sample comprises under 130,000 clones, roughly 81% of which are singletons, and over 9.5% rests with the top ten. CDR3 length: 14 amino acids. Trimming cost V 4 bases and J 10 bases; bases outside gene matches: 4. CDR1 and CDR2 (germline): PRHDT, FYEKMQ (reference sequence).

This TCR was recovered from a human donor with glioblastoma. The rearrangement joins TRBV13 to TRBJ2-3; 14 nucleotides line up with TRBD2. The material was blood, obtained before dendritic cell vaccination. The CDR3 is CASSYGTSGGAQYF. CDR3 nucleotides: TGTGCCAGCAGCTATGGGACTAGCGGGGGTGCGCAGTATTTT.